This entry lists 30 T cell receptor beta chains sequenced from one sample in a study of T cells in localized non-small cell lung cancer. The method was immunoSEQ multiplex PCR; TCRdb's version includes in-frame clones alone and lacks a portion of them. The sample contains 130,000 or so clones, around 89% of which appear only once. Sequences were derived from peripheral blood, sampled before any cancer treatment. The receptor set was obtained from a female donor aged 60 or older with stage I lung adenocarcinoma.

The V and J genes are TRBV6-5 and TRBJ1-1; 8 bases align to TRBD1. V lost 2 bases, J lost 6 bases, and 5 bases stayed unmatched. The CDR3 is 14 residues long. Germline lookup yields CDR1 MNHEY and CDR2 SVGAGI. The DNA of the CDR3 is TGTGCCAGCAGTTACGGACAGGGCGCGGCTGAAGCTTTCTTT. This translates into CASSYGQGAAEAFF.

The chain employs TRBV6-6 and TRBJ2-7; D is possibly TRBD2 (5 bases). The CDR3 has 13 residues. CDR1 and CDR2 (germline): MNHNY, SVGAGI (reference sequence). V shed 5 bases and J shed 6 bases, with 14 bases lying between them. The chain's CDR3 is CASSVDSPREQYF. DNA of the CDR3: TGTGCCAGCAGTGTGGACTCGCCCCGCGAGCAGTACTTC.

The genes are TRBV23-1 and TRBJ2-7; 9 bases align to TRBD2. TRBV23-1 has ORF status, its function being uncertain. The V and J ends lost 1 base and 5 bases, in that order; junction bases with no gene match: 9. This CDR3 has 16 amino acids. The CDR3 sequence: CASSQLILAGEDEQYF. The CDR3 DNA sequence: TGCGCCAGCAGTCAATTGATACTAGCGGGCGAGGACGAGCAGTACTTC.

The V call is TRBV28, the J call TRBJ2-3, with a tentative D call TRBD1 (5 bases). The CDR3 loop spans 16 amino acids. V was cut by 2 bases and J by 2 bases, with 14 bases left in between. CDR1 MDHEN and CDR2 SYDVKM come from the germline V gene. CDR3 sequence reads: CASSLRGLGATDTQYF. As DNA, the CDR3 is TGTGCCAGCAGTTTACGTGGCCTAGGGGCCACAGATACGCAGTATTTT.

The table lists this clone with a few counts. The rearrangement links TRBV19 to TRBJ1-4, with D possibly being TRBD1 (5 bases). Germline CDR1 is LNHDA and CDR2 is SQIVND (reference sequence). Between the trimmed V and J ends, which lost 10 bases and 4 bases, there was a span of 16 bases. The CDR3 is made up of 14 amino acids. CDR3 sequence reads: CATTGGTFNEKLFF. The CDR3, as DNA: TGTGCCACTACGGGAGGGACCTTTAATGAAAAACTGTTTTTT. The complete variable domain, with remaining parts taken from reference TRBV19 and TRBJ1-4, reads DGGITQSPKYLFRKEGQNVTLSCEQNLNHDAMYWYRQDPGQGLRLIYYSQIVNDFQKGDIAEGYSVSREKKESFPLTVTSAQKNPTAFYLCATTGGTFNEKLFFGSGTQLSVL.

The chain recombines TRBV4-2 with TRBJ2-2; 8 bases line up with TRBD1. The V gene's germline CDR1 is LGHNA and CDR2 YNFKEQ. The CDR3 covers 16 residues. Trimming removed 4 bases from V and 10 bases from J; junction bases left unmatched: 14. Written as DNA, the CDR3 is TGTGCCAGCAGCCGGGACAGGATCGGGGGCCGGGAGGAGCTGTTTTTT. This sequence encodes CASSRDRIGGREELFF.

The V and J genes are TRBV10-3 and TRBJ2-6; a possible D gene is TRBD2 (5 bases). V lost 5 bases and J 1 base, leaving 6 bases between the germline ends. Looked up from germline, CDR1 is ENHRY and CDR2 is SYGVKD. This CDR3 has 14 residues. The DNA for the CDR3 is TGTGCCATCAGTCGCGGGTCTGGGGCCAACGTCCTGACTTTC. Protein: CAISRGSGANVLTF.

In its sample, this clone is medium-sized. V gene TRBV5-6 combines with J gene TRBJ2-7; 7 positions match TRBD2. Germline assignment: CDR1 SGHDT and CDR2 YYEEEE. The CDR3 length is 13 residues. With V trimmed by 4 bases and J by 4 bases, 5 bases remained unmatched. CDR3 in DNA: TGTGCCAGCAGCCACGCTAGCGGTTACGAGCAGTACTTC. This encodes CASSHASGYEQYF.

The chain joins TRBV7-2 to TRBJ2-1; D is perhaps TRBD2 (6 bases). V was shortened by 6 bases and J by 3 bases, with 12 bases between the two germline ends. The CDR3 is made up of 14 amino acids. Germline V lookup: CDR1 SGHTA, CDR2 FQGNSA. This CDR3 is CASRSGLLYNEQFF. The CDR3 DNA follows: TGTGCCAGCAGATCGGGACTCCTCTACAATGAGCAGTTCTTC.

The V call is TRBV27, the J call TRBJ2-1; 7 bases map to TRBD2. The trim removed 10 bases at V and 6 bases at J, leaving 12 bases unmatched. Germline CDR1 and CDR2: MNHEY and SMNVEV (reference sequence). The CDR3 has 14 residues. CDR3 sequence (DNA): TGTGCCACCCAACGGGGCGGGAGTGGCAATGAGCAGTTCTTC. This gives the protein CATQRGGSGNEQFF.

The chain joins TRBV19 to TRBJ1-1; a possible D gene is TRBD1 (6 bases). Trimming pared 4 bases from V and 1 base from J, leaving 13 bases between. CDR1 and CDR2 (germline): LNHDA, SQIVND (reference sequence). The length of the CDR3 is 15 residues. CDR3 DNA sequence: TGTGCCAGTAGTACTTTCGGAGGGGGGAACACTGAAGCTTTCTTT. Translation gives CASSTFGGGNTEAFF.

The V gene is TRBV9, the J gene TRBJ1-3, with D tentatively TRBD1 (5 bases). V lost 4 bases to trimming and J lost 2 bases, with 10 bases between them. Germline CDR1 and CDR2: SGDLS and YYNGEE. The CDR3 has 14 amino acids. The CDR3 DNA reads as TGTGCCAGCAGCCCCCGGGGGGCTGGAAACACCATATATTTT. Translated: CASSPRGAGNTIYF. Based on the CDR3 plus reference TRBV9 and TRBJ1-3, the full variable domain is DSGVTQTPKHLITATGQRVTLRCSPRSGDLSVYWYQQSLDQGLQFLIQYYNGEERAKGNILERFSAQQFPDLHSELNLSSLELGDSALYFCASSPRGAGNTIYFGEGSWLTVV.

The chain uses TRBV7-9 and TRBJ2-7, with TRBD2 matching 13 bases. The CDR3 covers 16 residues. Unmatched junction bases numbered 3, after V lost 4 bases and J lost 0 bases. CDR1 and CDR2 (germline): SEHNR, FQNEAQ (reference sequence). The CDR3 DNA follows: TGTGCCAGCAGCTCCCGACTAGCGGGAGGCTCCTACGAGCAGTACTTC. It codes for CASSSRLAGGSYEQYF.

CDR3 amino acids: CSVVFDGVYEQYF. As DNA, the CDR3 is TGCAGCGTCGTCTTTGACGGGGTCTACGAGCAGTACTTC. The gene calls are TRBV29-1 and TRBJ2-7; D is perhaps TRBD2 (5 bases). The germline V and J ends were trimmed by 6 bases and 3 bases, with 15 bases remaining between them. CDR1 and CDR2 (germline): SQVTM, ANQGSEA. The CDR3 runs 13 residues.

DNA for the CDR3: TGTGCCAGCAGTGCCTCAGGGTACGCCTACGAGCAGTACTTC. Protein product: CASSASGYAYEQYF. The chain carries TRBV25-1 and TRBJ2-7; TRBD1 might be the D (5 bases). Germline V CDR1 and CDR2: MGHDK, SYGVNS. This CDR3 contains 14 residues. V lost 4 bases and J 2 bases, leaving 12 bases between the germline ends.

This clone was seen just once. The V gene is TRBV19, the J gene TRBJ2-7, with 8 positions matching TRBD2. Germline V gene lookup returns CDR1 LNHDA and CDR2 SQIVND (reference sequence). The trim removed 4 bases at V and 2 bases at J, leaving 10 bases unmatched. The length of the CDR3 is 16 residues. CDR3 sequence: CASSRVLAAPTYEQYF. The CDR3 nucleotides read TGTGCCAGTAGTAGAGTACTAGCGGCACCCACCTACGAGCAGTACTTC. The complete variable domain, with remaining parts taken from reference TRBV19 and TRBJ2-7, reads DGGITQSPKYLFRKEGQNVTLSCEQNLNHDAMYWYRQDPGQGLRLIYYSQIVNDFQKGDIAEGYSVSREKKESFPLTVTSAQKNPTAFYLCASSRVLAAPTYEQYFGPGTRLTVT.

This clone was found a few times. The V call is TRBV2, the J call TRBJ2-1; D gene uncertain. The germline V and J ends were trimmed by 6 bases and 6 bases, with 9 bases remaining between them. There are 12 residues in the CDR3. Germline V gene data show CDR1 as SNHLY and CDR2 as FYNNEI. The CDR3 coding sequence is TGTGCCAGCAGACAGAGTAGCAATGAGCAGTTCTTC. The encoded protein is CASRQSSNEQFF.

This clone was picked up a small number of times. The J gene is TRBJ1-2, the V gene TRBV5-1; 7 bases match TRBD1. Germline V gene lookup returns CDR1 SGHRS and CDR2 YFSETQ. The CDR3 is made up of 14 amino acids. V shed 0 bases, J shed 8 bases, and the junction held 7 bases outside the gene matches. CDR3 region: CASSLETGVRGYTF. CDR3 nucleotides: TGCGCCAGCAGCTTGGAAACAGGGGTCCGGGGCTACACCTTC.

Worth noting for this clone: The same CDR3 is also encoded by other DNA sequences in this sample. The chain combines TRBV7-2 with TRBJ2-7; possibly TRBD2 for D (6 bases). V was shortened by 1 base and J by 1 base, with 8 bases between the two germline ends. The CDR3 loop spans 14 amino acids. CDR1 and CDR2 from the germline V gene are SGHTA and FQGNSA. For the CDR3, the DNA is TGTGCCAGCAGCTTAGGTCGGGGGTCCTACGAGCAGTACTTC. This sequence encodes CASSLGRGSYEQYF.

This clone was picked up a small number of times. The V and J genes are TRBV28 and TRBJ1-5; 8 nucleotides match TRBD1. The CDR3 totals 15 residues. CDR1 is MDHEN, CDR2 SYDVKM, per germline. The trim removed 7 bases at V and 2 bases at J, leaving 7 bases unmatched. CDR3 bases: TGTGCCAGCAAATTCATGGGACAGGGCAATCAGCCCCAGCATTTT. Amino acids: CASKFMGQGNQPQHF.

J is TRBJ2-3 and V is TRBV18, with D tentatively TRBD1 (5 bases). V was cut by 3 bases and J by 2 bases, with 9 bases left in between. This CDR3 contains 14 residues. Germline loops: CDR1 KGHSH, CDR2 LQKENI. The CDR3 spells CASSPQGVTDTQYF. The CDR3 DNA is TGTGCCAGCTCACCTCAGGGTGTCACAGATACGCAGTATTTT.

The chain carries TRBV11-2 and TRBJ1-1, with 9 positions matching TRBD1. Germline lookup yields CDR1 SGHAT and CDR2 FQNNGV. This CDR3 region has 16 residues. Trimming removed 3 bases from V and 1 base from J; junction bases left unmatched: 6. CDR3 sequence reads: CASSFPTGGSNTEAFF. In nucleotides, the CDR3 is TGTGCCAGCAGCTTCCCCACAGGGGGCTCGAACACTGAAGCTTTCTTT.

The chain carries TRBV5-6 and TRBJ2-1; 9 positions agree with TRBD2. The V segment lost 0 bases and the J segment 8 bases; nucleotides outside the gene matches: 9. Germline lookup yields CDR1 SGHDT and CDR2 YYEEEE. The length of the CDR3 is 16 residues. The CDR3 sequence is CASSLEGGRVSYEQFF. The CDR3 DNA sequence: TGTGCCAGCAGCTTGGAGGGCGGGAGGGTTTCCTATGAGCAGTTCTTC.

V is TRBV7-2 and J is TRBJ1-1; maybe TRBD1 (5 bases). The CDR3 has 18 residues. Germline V gene lookup returns CDR1 SGHTA and CDR2 FQGNSA. V was trimmed by 1 base and J by 4 bases, leaving 22 bases between them. This CDR3 reads CASSLVLLRPGGRTEAFF. The CDR3 DNA reads TGTGCCAGCAGCTTAGTCTTGCTTCGGCCGGGGGGACGCACTGAAGCTTTCTTT.

The genes are TRBV27 and TRBJ2-3; D perhaps matches TRBD1 (5 bases). The V end lost 4 bases, the J end lost 6 bases, and 14 bases lay between the germline ends. This CDR3 region has 14 residues. Germline V gene data show CDR1 as MNHEY and CDR2 as SMNVEV (reference sequence). This chain's CDR3 is CASSSWGLTDTQYF. CDR3 sequence (DNA): TGTGCCAGCAGTTCATGGGGCCTAACCGATACGCAGTATTTT.

Note on this clone: This CDR3 is also generated by other DNA sequences in the sample. This chain connects TRBV14 to TRBJ2-7; no firm D call. V gave up 1 base and J gave up 3 bases, with 7 bases separating them. Germline CDR1 and CDR2: SGHDN and FVKESK. The CDR3 is made up of 13 amino acids. The chain's CDR3 is CASSQAYDYEQYF. The CDR3 DNA is TGTGCCAGCAGCCAAGCGTACGACTACGAGCAGTACTTC.

This clone was detected once. V and J are TRBV7-8 and TRBJ2-7; no clear D. CDR1 SGHVS and CDR2 FQNEAQ come from the germline V gene. This CDR3 region has 14 residues. With 1 base removed from V and 0 bases from J, the gap between germline ends came to 7 bases. CDR3 DNA sequence: TGTGCCAGCAGCTTAGAACACCTCTCCTACGAGCAGTACTTC. This gives the protein CASSLEHLSYEQYF.

The chain is built from TRBV27 and TRBJ1-1; TRBD1 is a possible D gene (5 bases). This CDR3 has 13 residues. Trimming stripped 3 bases from V and 6 bases from J, with 11 bases between. The germline V gene encodes CDR1 MNHEY and CDR2 SMNVEV (reference sequence). The CDR3 is CASSFGTLAEAFF. In DNA, the CDR3 is TGTGCCAGCAGTTTTGGGACTCTTGCTGAAGCTTTCTTT.

The chain is built from TRBV6-5 and TRBJ2-7, with TRBD1 identical over 9 bases. V lost 6 bases and J lost 6; bases outside the gene matches: 12. Germline V CDR1 and CDR2: MNHEY, SVGAGI. This CDR3 comprises 15 residues. The CDR3 bases are TGTGCCAGCAGCTCCCGGAGCGGACAGGGGTCCGAGCAGTACTTC. This codes for CASSSRSGQGSEQYF.

The rearrangement uses TRBV11-2 and TRBJ1-2; D call uncertain. The germline V and J ends were trimmed by 5 bases and 3 bases, with 13 bases remaining between them. Germline V gene data show CDR1 as SGHAT and CDR2 as FQNNGV. CDR3 length: 14 amino acids. CDR3 in amino acids: CASSRSGLDYGYTF. Written as DNA, the CDR3 is TGTGCCAGCAGCCGTTCGGGGTTGGACTATGGCTACACCTTC. The full variable domain, in which reference TRBV11-2 and TRBJ1-2 provide the parts outside the CDR3, is EAGVAQSPRYKIIEKRQSVAFWCNPISGHATLYWYQQILGQGPKLLIQFQNNGVVDDSQLPKDRFSAERLKGVDSTLKIQPAKLEDSAVYLCASSRSGLDYGYTFGSGTRLTVV.